This entry lists 5 T cell receptor beta chains sequenced from one sample in a study of control samples from healthy donors and cancer patients (dated by TCRdb to 2020 to 2021). The library was generated by the immunoSEQ multiplex PCR assay. In TCRdb, the immuneACCESS table is reduced to in-frame sequences with V and J assigned. These tables do not hold every clone; where another copy was compared, an unresolved V gene accounts for under half, and the others remain unexplained. The sample records around 100,000 clones, roughly nine tenths of which are singletons. Over 15% of the sample lies in the top ten. Sequencing was performed on blood. All receptors derive from a woman between 45 and 65 years old in good health.

V is TRBV15 and J is TRBJ2-7, with 7 nucleotides matching TRBD1. CDR1 is LNHNV, CDR2 YYDKDF, per germline (reference sequence). The CDR3 is made up of 13 amino acids. V was clipped by 1 base and J by 7 bases; unmatched bases: 4. The CDR3 spells CATSRGSTGEQYV. CDR3 in DNA: TGTGCCACCAGCAGAGGATCGACAGGGGAGCAGTACGTC.

This clone occurred a few times. The chain joins TRBV29-1 to TRBJ1-1; D uncertain. This CDR3 is built from 11 residues. Between the trimmed V and J ends, which lost 4 bases and 5 bases, there was a span of 8 bases. CDR1 SQVTM and CDR2 ANQGSEA come from the germline V gene. The CDR3 reads CSVAPGTEAFF. In nucleotides, the CDR3 is TGCAGCGTTGCCCCCGGAACTGAAGCTTTCTTT.

CDR3 DNA sequence: TGTGCCAGCAGGTACACAGGGACCTACGAGCAGTACTTC. This codes for CASRYTGTYEQYF. The J gene is TRBJ2-7, the V gene TRBV6-5; a weak D match, TRBD1 (6 bases). The CDR3 is 13 amino acids. Germline loops: CDR1 MNHEY, CDR2 SVGAGI. The germline V and J ends were trimmed by 6 bases and 2 bases, with 11 bases remaining between them.

The chain joins TRBV7-8 to TRBJ1-2, with D possibly TRBD1 on 5 matching bases. Germline V gene data show CDR1 as SGHVS and CDR2 as FQNEAQ. V dropped 1 base and J dropped 7 bases, with 16 bases sitting between them. The CDR3 consists of 15 residues. CDR3 amino acids: CASSLDQGDLGGYTF. In DNA form, the CDR3 reads TGTGCCAGCAGCTTAGACCAGGGCGACTTGGGTGGCTACACCTTC.

This chain joins TRBV19 and TRBJ2-7; D gene uncertain. The V end was cut by 3 bases, the J end by 4 bases, with 10 bases between. The CDR3 is 13 amino acids. CDR1 and CDR2 from the germline V gene are LNHDA and SQIVND (reference sequence). This CDR3 is CASSISIGYEQYF. The DNA of the CDR3 is TGTGCCAGTAGTATTTCTATCGGATACGAGCAGTACTTC.